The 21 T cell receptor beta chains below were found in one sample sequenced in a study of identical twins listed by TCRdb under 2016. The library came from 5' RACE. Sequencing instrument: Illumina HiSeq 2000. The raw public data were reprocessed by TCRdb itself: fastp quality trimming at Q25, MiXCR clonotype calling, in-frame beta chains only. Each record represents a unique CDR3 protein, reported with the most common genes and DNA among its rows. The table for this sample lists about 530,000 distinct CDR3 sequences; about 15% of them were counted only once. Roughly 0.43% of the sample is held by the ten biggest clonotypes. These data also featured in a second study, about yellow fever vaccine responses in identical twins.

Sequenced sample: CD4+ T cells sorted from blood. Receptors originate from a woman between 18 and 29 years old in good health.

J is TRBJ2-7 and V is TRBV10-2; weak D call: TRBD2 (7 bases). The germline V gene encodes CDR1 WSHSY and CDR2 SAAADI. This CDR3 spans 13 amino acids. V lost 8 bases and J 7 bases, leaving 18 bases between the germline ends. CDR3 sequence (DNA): TGCGCCAGCGGGGGGGGGACATTGGTTGAGCAGTACTTC. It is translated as CASGGGTLVEQYF.

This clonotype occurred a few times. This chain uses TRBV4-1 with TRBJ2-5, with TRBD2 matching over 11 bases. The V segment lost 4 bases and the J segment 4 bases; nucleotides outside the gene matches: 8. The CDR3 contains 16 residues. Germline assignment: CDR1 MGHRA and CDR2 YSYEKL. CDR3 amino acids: CASSLRVAGGPETQYF. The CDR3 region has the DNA TGCGCCAGCAGCCTCCGGGTAGCGGGGGGGCCAGAGACCCAGTACTTC.

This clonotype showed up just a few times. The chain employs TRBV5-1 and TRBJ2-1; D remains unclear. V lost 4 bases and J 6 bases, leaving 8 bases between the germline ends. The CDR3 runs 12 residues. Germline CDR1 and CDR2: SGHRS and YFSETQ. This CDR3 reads CASSLGFNEQFF. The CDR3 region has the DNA TGCGCCAGCAGCCTCGGGTTCAATGAGCAGTTCTTC. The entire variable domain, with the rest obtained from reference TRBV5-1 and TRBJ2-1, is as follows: KAGVTQTPRYLIKTRGQQVTLSCSPISGHRSVSWYQQTPGQGLQFLFEYFSETQRNKGNFPGRFSGRQFSNSRSEMNVSTLELGDSALYLCASSLGFNEQFFGPGTRLTVL.

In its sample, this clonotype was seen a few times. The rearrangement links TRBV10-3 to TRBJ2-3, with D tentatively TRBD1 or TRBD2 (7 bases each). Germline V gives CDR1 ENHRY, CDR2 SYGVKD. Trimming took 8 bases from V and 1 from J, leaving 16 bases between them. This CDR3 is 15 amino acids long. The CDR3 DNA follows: TGTGCCATCGGAGCGGGAAGGGGGCGCACAGATACGCAGTATTTT. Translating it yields CAIGAGRGRTDTQYF.

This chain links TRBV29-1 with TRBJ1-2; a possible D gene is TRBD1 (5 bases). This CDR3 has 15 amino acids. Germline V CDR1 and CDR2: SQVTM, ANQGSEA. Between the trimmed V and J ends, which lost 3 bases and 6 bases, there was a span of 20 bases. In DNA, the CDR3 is TGCAGCGTTGAGCCGTTTGGTAGGCAGGGTCATGGCTACACCTTC. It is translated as CSVEPFGRQGHGYTF.

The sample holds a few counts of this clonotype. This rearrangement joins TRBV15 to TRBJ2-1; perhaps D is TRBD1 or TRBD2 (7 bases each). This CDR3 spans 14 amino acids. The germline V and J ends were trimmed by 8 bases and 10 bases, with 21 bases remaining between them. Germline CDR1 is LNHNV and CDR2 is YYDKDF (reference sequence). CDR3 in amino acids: CATGITGDYGEQFF. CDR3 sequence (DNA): TGTGCCACCGGAATCACAGGGGACTACGGCGAGCAGTTCTTC.

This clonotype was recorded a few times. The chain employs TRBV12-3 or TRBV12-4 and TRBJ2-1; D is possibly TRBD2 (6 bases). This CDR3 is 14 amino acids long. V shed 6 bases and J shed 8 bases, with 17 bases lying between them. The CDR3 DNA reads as TGTGCCAGCAGCCTACCCCTTAGGAGGGATGAGCAGTTCTTC. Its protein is CASSLPLRRDEQFF.

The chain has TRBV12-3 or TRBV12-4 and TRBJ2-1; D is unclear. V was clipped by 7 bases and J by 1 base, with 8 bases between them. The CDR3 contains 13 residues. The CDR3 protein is CASTSRSYNEQFF. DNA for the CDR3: TGTGCCAGCACCTCGAGGTCCTACAATGAGCAGTTCTTC.

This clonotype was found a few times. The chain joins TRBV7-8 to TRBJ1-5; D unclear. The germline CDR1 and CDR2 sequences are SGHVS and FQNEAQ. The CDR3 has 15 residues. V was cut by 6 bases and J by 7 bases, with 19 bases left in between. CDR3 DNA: TGTGCCAGCAGTCCTACCCCCGGTCGGGAACAGCCCCAGCATTTT. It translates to CASSPTPGREQPQHF.

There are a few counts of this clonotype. The CDR3 region has the DNA TGCAGTGCTAGCGCCCAGTGGGGGGCCTCGGGTACCGGGGAGCTGTTTTTT. This sequence encodes CSASAQWGASGTGELFF. This rearrangement joins TRBV20-1 to TRBJ2-2; D may be TRBD1 or TRBD2 (6 bases each). Germline CDR1 and CDR2: DFQATT and SNEGSKA (reference sequence). The CDR3 sequence is 17 residues long. Trimming took 3 bases from V and 5 from J, leaving 22 bases between them.

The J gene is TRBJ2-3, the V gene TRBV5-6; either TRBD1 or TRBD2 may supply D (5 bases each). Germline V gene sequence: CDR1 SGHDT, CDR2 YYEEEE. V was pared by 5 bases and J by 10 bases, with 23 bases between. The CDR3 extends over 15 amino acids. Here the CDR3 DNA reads TGTGCCAGCAGATCGACAGTTTCCTCCCTAGCAGCGCAGTATTTT. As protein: CASRSTVSSLAAQYF.

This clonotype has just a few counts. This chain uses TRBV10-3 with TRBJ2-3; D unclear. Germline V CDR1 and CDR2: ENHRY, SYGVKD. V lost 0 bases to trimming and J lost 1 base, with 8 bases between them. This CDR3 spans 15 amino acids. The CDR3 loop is CAISESEVGTDTQYF. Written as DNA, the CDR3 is TGTGCCATCAGTGAGTCTGAAGTCGGCACAGATACGCAGTATTTT.

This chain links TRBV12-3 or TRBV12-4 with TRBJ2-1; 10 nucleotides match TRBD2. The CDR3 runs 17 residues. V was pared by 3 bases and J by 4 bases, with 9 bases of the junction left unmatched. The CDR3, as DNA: TGTGCCAGCAGTTTGATTTCTAGCGGGGGTGGGTACAATGAGCAGTTCTTC. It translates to CASSLISSGGGYNEQFF.

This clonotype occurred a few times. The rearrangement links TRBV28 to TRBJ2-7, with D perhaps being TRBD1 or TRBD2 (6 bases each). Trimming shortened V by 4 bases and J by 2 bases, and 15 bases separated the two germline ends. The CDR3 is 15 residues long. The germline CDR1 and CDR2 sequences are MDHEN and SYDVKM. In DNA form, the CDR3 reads TGTGCCAGCAGTTCCCGAGGAGGGGGGACCTACGAGCAGTACTTC. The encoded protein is CASSSRGGGTYEQYF.

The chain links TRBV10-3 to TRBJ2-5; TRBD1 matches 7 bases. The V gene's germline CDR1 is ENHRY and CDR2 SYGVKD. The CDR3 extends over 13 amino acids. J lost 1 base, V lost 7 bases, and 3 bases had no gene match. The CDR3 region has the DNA TGTGCCATCACGGGACAGCCCCAAGAGACCCAGTACTTC. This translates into CAITGQPQETQYF.

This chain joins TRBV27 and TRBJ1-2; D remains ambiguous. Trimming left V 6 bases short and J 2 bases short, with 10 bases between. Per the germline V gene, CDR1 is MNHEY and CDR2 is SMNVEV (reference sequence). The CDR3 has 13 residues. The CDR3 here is CASSGTRNYGYTF. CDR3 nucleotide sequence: TGTGCCAGCAGCGGAACAAGGAACTATGGCTACACCTTC.

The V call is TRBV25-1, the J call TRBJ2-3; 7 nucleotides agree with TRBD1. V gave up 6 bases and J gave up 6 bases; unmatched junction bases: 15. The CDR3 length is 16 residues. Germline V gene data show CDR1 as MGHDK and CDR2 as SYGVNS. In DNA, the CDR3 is TGTGCCAGCAGGCATCACCGGGACAGTAGAGTTGATACGCAGTATTTT. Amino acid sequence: CASRHHRDSRVDTQYF.

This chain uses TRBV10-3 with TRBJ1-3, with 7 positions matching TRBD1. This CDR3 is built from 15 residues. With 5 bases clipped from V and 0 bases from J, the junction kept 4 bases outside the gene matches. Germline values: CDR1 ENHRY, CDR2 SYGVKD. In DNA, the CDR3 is TGTGCCATCAGTATGACAGGGCTCTCTGGAAACACCATATATTTT. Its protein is CAISMTGLSGNTIYF.

The CDR3 nucleotides are TGCAGCGGAATCGGCTATGAGCAGTTCTTC. Translating gives CSGIGYEQFF. This chain uses TRBV29-1 with TRBJ2-1, with no clear D. The germline V gene encodes CDR1 SQVTM and CDR2 ANQGSEA. V was pared by 7 bases and J by 8 bases, with 9 bases between. This CDR3 is built from 10 residues.

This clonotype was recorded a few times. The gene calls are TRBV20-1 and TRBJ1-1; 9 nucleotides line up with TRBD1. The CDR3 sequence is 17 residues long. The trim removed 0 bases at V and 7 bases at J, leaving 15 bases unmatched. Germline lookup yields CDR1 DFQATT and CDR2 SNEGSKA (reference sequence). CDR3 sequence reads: CSARDRNRGRASDEAFF. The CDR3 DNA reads TGCAGTGCTAGAGATCGGAACAGGGGGCGGGCCAGTGATGAAGCTTTCTTT.

CDR3 DNA sequence: TGCAGTGCCTACCCTCCTGGCGGAGAAAAACTGTTTTTT. As protein: CSAYPPGGEKLFF. The chain joins TRBV20-1 to TRBJ1-4; the D is unclear. Trimming left V 6 bases short and J 8 bases short, with 16 bases between. The germline V gene encodes CDR1 DFQATT and CDR2 SNEGSKA (reference sequence). The CDR3 totals 13 residues.